These 31 T cell receptor beta chains were sequenced from one sample in a study of cytomegalovirus exposure and HLA in healthy donors. Primers included in the PCR were 60 Vbeta and 13 Jbeta primers. Sequencing used immunoSEQ multiplex PCR; TCRdb keeps in-frame clones, though not all of them. The table records fewer than 150,000 clones, approximately 80% of them present only once. Source material: PBMCs. These receptors all come from a man in his late teens or twenties in good health and CMV-seronegative.

V and J are TRBV5-4 and TRBJ1-1; 9 positions agree with TRBD1. Germline V CDR1 and CDR2: SGHNT, YYREEE (reference sequence). Losses at the gene ends were 4 bases for V and 0 bases for J; bases not matched to a gene: 4. This CDR3 is 15 amino acids long. CDR3 amino acids: CASSPRTGVNTEAFF. The CDR3 bases are TGTGCCAGCAGCCCACGGACAGGGGTGAACACTGAAGCTTTCTTT.

The sample holds one count of this clone. The V and J genes are TRBV5-1 and TRBJ2-5, with 8 nucleotides matching TRBD2. Per germline, CDR1 SGHRS and CDR2 YFSETQ. V dropped 5 bases and J dropped 5; count of bases not matched to a gene: 14. The CDR3 is 16 residues long. The CDR3, as DNA: TGCGCCAGCAGTGCCGGGACTAGGGGGGCAGAGGAGACCCAGTACTTC. This sequence encodes CASSAGTRGAEETQYF.

In regard to this clone: Other DNA sequences in the sample encode the same CDR3. The chain recombines TRBV18 with TRBJ1-1; D is ambiguous. The CDR3 spans 14 residues. V was shortened by 1 base and J by 1 base, with 7 bases between the two germline ends. Looked up from germline, CDR1 is KGHSH and CDR2 is LQKENI. The DNA of the CDR3 is TGTGCCAGCTCACCACGGCAAGAGAACACTGAAGCTTTCTTT. Residues: CASSPRQENTEAFF.

The chain combines TRBV5-1 with TRBJ2-5; 12 bases line up with TRBD2. The end of the DNA aligns better with TRBJ2-7, so the J call may be wrong. In germline, CDR1 is SGHRS, CDR2 YFSETQ. The CDR3 is 16 amino acids. DNA for the CDR3: TGCGCCAGCAGCCATTGGACTAGCGGGATATTCTACGAGCAGTACTTC. It codes for CASSHWTSGIFYEQYF.

The chain combines TRBV19 with TRBJ2-2, with TRBD1 as a possible D gene (6 bases). Germline lookup yields CDR1 LNHDA and CDR2 SQIVND (reference sequence). The V gene lost 7 bases and the J gene lost 3 bases, with 15 bases spanning the gap. This CDR3 comprises 15 residues. The CDR3 loop reads CASTLTGAYTGELFF. CDR3 sequence (DNA): TGTGCCAGTACCCTGACAGGAGCCTACACCGGGGAGCTGTTTTTT. Full variable domain (missing parts from reference TRBV19 and TRBJ2-2): DGGITQSPKYLFRKEGQNVTLSCEQNLNHDAMYWYRQDPGQGLRLIYYSQIVNDFQKGDIAEGYSVSREKKESFPLTVTSAQKNPTAFYLCASTLTGAYTGELFFGEGSRLTVL.

This clone was seen a single time. V gene TRBV28 combines with J gene TRBJ1-1; tentative D call: TRBD1 (5 bases). Germline V gene data show CDR1 as MDHEN and CDR2 as SYDVKM. V was trimmed by 4 bases and J by 11 bases, leaving 23 bases between them. The CDR3 runs 15 residues. CDR3 nucleotide sequence: TGTGCCAGCAGTTCTCCGGGGGAGGGGCGCTTTTTTGCTTTCTTT. This gives the protein CASSSPGEGRFFAFF. Full variable domain (outside the CDR3, taken from reference TRBV28 and TRBJ1-1): DVKVTQSSRYLVKRTGEKVFLECVQDMDHENMFWYRQDPGLGLRLIYFSYDVKMKEKGDIPEGYSVSREKKERFSLILESASTNQTSMYLCASSSPGEGRFFAFFGQGTRLTVV.

V and J are TRBV29-1 and TRBJ2-5; D gene ambiguous. Deletions cut 3 bases from V and 1 base from J, with 9 bases between. The germline CDR1 and CDR2 sequences are SQVTM and ANQGSEA. This CDR3 has 13 residues. The CDR3 here is CSVDSYFQETQYF. The CDR3 nucleotides read TGCAGCGTTGATTCTTACTTCCAAGAGACCCAGTACTTC.

The rearrangement joins TRBV9 to TRBJ1-5; the D gene is possibly TRBD1 (5 bases). The length of the CDR3 is 15 residues. In germline, CDR1 is SGDLS, CDR2 YYNGEE. Trimming shortened V by 0 bases and J by 6 bases, and 13 bases separated the two germline ends. In nucleotides, the CDR3 is TGTGCCAGCAGCGTAGACGCGGGGGGGTTTCAGCCCCAGCATTTT. Protein: CASSVDAGGFQPQHF.

This chain connects TRBV7-9 to TRBJ1-1, with a possible D match to TRBD1 (6 bases). CDR1 is SEHNR and CDR2 is FQNEAQ in the germline V gene (reference sequence). Trimming took off 5 bases at V and 3 bases at J, with 13 bases between the two ends. The CDR3 is made up of 14 amino acids. The DNA of the CDR3 is TGTGCCAGCAGCCCGGAGGGGGGGGACACTGAAGCTTTCTTT. Translating it yields CASSPEGGDTEAFF.

The chain employs TRBV18 and TRBJ2-3; 11 bases align to TRBD2. V shed 5 bases, J shed 0 bases, and the junction held 7 bases outside the gene matches. This CDR3 region has 17 residues. Per germline, CDR1 KGHSH and CDR2 LQKENI. The CDR3 reads CASSSRLAGPSTDTQYF. CDR3 bases: TGTGCCAGCTCATCCCGACTAGCGGGACCTAGCACAGATACGCAGTATTTT.

This rearrangement joins TRBV28 to TRBJ2-3, with TRBD1 matching 8 bases. V dropped 8 bases and J dropped 3; count of bases not matched to a gene: 13. Germline CDR1 reads MDHEN; CDR2 reads SYDVKM. The CDR3 spans 16 residues. CDR3 region: CASCRMGQDLTDTQYF. For the CDR3, the DNA is TGTGCCAGCTGCAGAATGGGACAGGATTTAACAGATACGCAGTATTTT.

The V gene is TRBV29-1, the J gene TRBJ1-4, with D possibly being TRBD1 (5 bases). CDR1 is SQVTM, CDR2 ANQGSEA, per germline. This CDR3 spans 12 amino acids. The V gene lost 3 bases and the J gene lost 7 bases, with 9 bases spanning the gap. The CDR3 DNA reads TGCAGCGTTGAGGGGCACGCTGAAAAACTGTTTTTT. Its translation is CSVEGHAEKLFF.

In this sample, this clone turned up once. The V gene is TRBV28, the J gene TRBJ1-4, with 7 bases that match TRBD1. V shed 3 bases and J 8 bases; nucleotides not matched to a gene: 6. Germline-derived CDR1 and CDR2 are MDHEN and SYDVKM. The CDR3 sequence is 14 residues long. CDR3 loop: CASSFAGGNEKLFF. CDR3 bases: TGTGCCAGCAGTTTCGCAGGGGGGAACGAAAAACTGTTTTTT.

The V call is TRBV19, the J call TRBJ1-5, with D maybe TRBD1 (5 bases). This CDR3 region has 16 residues. V lost 6 bases to trimming and J lost 0 bases, with 15 bases between them. In germline, CDR1 is LNHDA, CDR2 SQIVND (reference sequence). The CDR3 reads CASSPPLGDSNQPQHF. CDR3 DNA sequence: TGTGCCAGTAGCCCCCCATTAGGGGATAGCAATCAGCCCCAGCATTTT. Using reference TRBV19 and TRBJ1-5 for the parts outside the CDR3, the full variable domain is DGGITQSPKYLFRKEGQNVTLSCEQNLNHDAMYWYRQDPGQGLRLIYYSQIVNDFQKGDIAEGYSVSREKKESFPLTVTSAQKNPTAFYLCASSPPLGDSNQPQHFGDGTRLSIL.

The chain recombines TRBV27 with TRBJ2-6; D remains unclear. This CDR3 is 15 amino acids long. The germline V and J ends were trimmed by 3 bases and 0 bases, with 6 bases remaining between them. The germline V gene has CDR1 MNHEY and CDR2 SMNVEV (reference sequence). The CDR3 reads CASSFVSSGANVLTF. CDR3 nucleotides: TGTGCCAGCAGTTTTGTGAGCTCTGGGGCCAACGTCCTGACTTTC.

The chain employs TRBV6-6 and TRBJ2-7, with 7 bases fitting TRBD1. J gave up 3 bases and V 0 bases, and 2 bases lay outside the gene matches. There are 14 residues in the CDR3. Germline V lookup: CDR1 MNHNY, CDR2 SVGAGI (reference sequence). The CDR3 here is CASSYSGQNYEQYF. The CDR3 coding sequence is TGTGCCAGCAGTTACTCGGGACAGAACTACGAGCAGTACTTC.

This clone was picked up a small number of times. The genes are TRBV6-1 and TRBJ1-5, with D possibly being TRBD1 (5 bases). Per the germline V gene, CDR1 is MNHNS and CDR2 is SASEGT. This CDR3 region has 16 residues. V was pared by 4 bases and J by 0 bases, with 13 bases between. CDR3 loop: CASSGGDGNSNQPQHF. In DNA, the CDR3 is TGTGCCAGCAGTGGGGGGGACGGAAATAGCAATCAGCCCCAGCATTTT.

CDR3 in DNA: TGTGCCAGCACAGGGGCTGGGAATTCACCCCTCCACTTT. As protein: CASTGAGNSPLHF. The chain combines TRBV9 with TRBJ1-6; a possible D gene is TRBD1 (6 bases). Germline CDR1 SGDLS, CDR2 YYNGEE. V gave up 6 bases and J gave up 7 bases, with 11 bases separating them. The CDR3 covers 13 residues.

The chain recombines TRBV5-4 with TRBJ2-5; D is undetermined. The germline V gene encodes CDR1 SGHNT and CDR2 YYREEE (reference sequence). Deletions cut 1 base from V and 5 bases from J, with 9 bases between. The CDR3 extends over 13 amino acids. CDR3 coding DNA: TGTGCCAGCAGCTTGACAGCCGAGGAGACCCAGTACTTC. Translation gives CASSLTAEETQYF.

The genes are TRBV11-2 and TRBJ2-7, with 12 bases fitting TRBD2. The junction had 4 bases not matched to a gene; V was cut back by 1 base and J by 6 bases. Looked up from germline, CDR1 is SGHAT and CDR2 is FQNNGV. CDR3 size: 15 residues. The CDR3 nucleotides are TGTGCCAGCAGCTTAGGGACTAGCGGGACCCTCGAGCAGTACTTC. It yields the protein CASSLGTSGTLEQYF. The full variable domain, completed using reference TRBV11-2 and TRBJ2-7, is EAGVAQSPRYKIIEKRQSVAFWCNPISGHATLYWYQQILGQGPKLLIQFQNNGVVDDSQLPKDRFSAERLKGVDSTLKIQPAKLEDSAVYLCASSLGTSGTLEQYFGPGTRLTVT.

CDR3 sequence (DNA): TGTGCCAGCAGTTTAGTGGGCAGGAATGAGCAGTTCTTC. This translates into CASSLVGRNEQFF. The chain links TRBV28 to TRBJ2-1; D remains unclear. The ends were cut back, 2 bases at V and 7 bases at J, with 9 bases in the middle. Germline CDR1 reads MDHEN; CDR2 reads SYDVKM. There are 13 residues in the CDR3. The complete variable domain, with remaining parts taken from reference TRBV28 and TRBJ2-1, reads DVKVTQSSRYLVKRTGEKVFLECVQDMDHENMFWYRQDPGLGLRLIYFSYDVKMKEKGDIPEGYSVSREKKERFSLILESASTNQTSMYLCASSLVGRNEQFFGPGTRLTVL.

J is TRBJ2-7 and V is TRBV4-2, with a possible D match to TRBD2 (6 bases). CDR3 length: 16 residues. Germline CDR1 and CDR2: LGHNA and YNFKEQ. Deletions cut 4 bases from V and 0 bases from J, with 16 bases between. The CDR3: CASSPAQGGDSYEQYF. DNA for the CDR3: TGTGCCAGCAGCCCAGCCCAAGGCGGGGACTCCTACGAGCAGTACTTC.

This clone turned up a few times. The V gene is TRBV5-6, the J gene TRBJ2-7, with 8 positions matching TRBD1. The CDR3 is 15 residues long. The trim removed 0 bases at V and 2 bases at J, leaving 4 bases unmatched. In germline, CDR1 is SGHDT, CDR2 YYEEEE. CDR3 in DNA: TGTGCCAGCAGCTTGGAGGGGACAGGTGCCTACGAGCAGTACTTC. It yields the protein CASSLEGTGAYEQYF.

The chain uses TRBV7-2 and TRBJ2-5; maybe TRBD1 (6 bases). The DNA matches TRBJ2-7 better at its end, which makes the J call doubtful. The germline gives CDR1 SGHTA, CDR2 FQGNSA. The CDR3 totals 13 residues. CDR3 sequence reads: CASSLGQYYEQYF. CDR3 DNA sequence: TGTGCCAGCAGCCTTGGACAGTACTACGAGCAGTACTTC.

The V gene is TRBV7-9, the J gene TRBJ2-3; 11 bases are a match to TRBD2. This CDR3 contains 16 residues. Germline values: CDR1 SEHNR, CDR2 FQNEAQ (reference sequence). J was trimmed by 9 bases and V by 4 bases; bases with no gene match: 12. For the CDR3, the DNA is TGTGCCAGCAGCTCACTGGTAGCGGGGGGGCATGAAACGCAGTATTTT. This translates into CASSSLVAGGHETQYF.

The chain couples TRBV30 to TRBJ1-6, with 9 nucleotides matching TRBD1. The CDR3 totals 13 residues. V lost 5 bases to trimming and J lost 9 bases; unmatched junction nucleotides: 5. Germline CDR1 GTSNPN, CDR2 SVGIG (reference sequence). CDR3 DNA: TGTGCCTGGGGGGGACAGGGAATTTCACCCCTCCACTTT. As protein: CAWGGQGISPLHF.

As for this clone: One base away lies a much larger clone, so this may be a sequencing read error. Within the sample, other DNA sequences also encode this same CDR3. The rearrangement links TRBV28 to TRBJ1-1, with D uncertain. V gave up 4 bases and J gave up 0 bases, with 3 bases separating them. Germline V gives CDR1 MDHEN, CDR2 SYDVKM. The CDR3 is 12 residues long. This CDR3 is CASSSVNTEAFF. The CDR3, as DNA: TGTGCCAGCAGTTCAGTGAACACTGAAGCTTTCTTT.

The chain recombines TRBV29-1 with TRBJ2-7, with a possible D match to TRBD2 (5 bases). This CDR3 region has 13 residues. Trimming cost V 7 bases and J 1 base, with 14 bases left between them. Germline V gene sequence: CDR1 SQVTM, CDR2 ANQGSEA. Here the CDR3 reads CSAEVGRSYEQYF. The CDR3, as DNA: TGCAGCGCCGAAGTAGGGAGATCCTACGAGCAGTACTTC.

The chain couples TRBV10-3 to TRBJ1-6; 8 nucleotides match TRBD1. V lost 6 bases to trimming and J lost 12 bases; unmatched junction nucleotides: 10. CDR1 and CDR2 from the germline V gene are ENHRY and SYGVKD. CDR3 length equals 14 residues. CDR3 residues: CAIRPGQVKEPLHF. CDR3 DNA sequence: TGTGCCATCAGACCGGGACAGGTTAAGGAACCCCTCCACTTT.

The rearrangement links TRBV7-9 to TRBJ2-7; TRBD2 might be the D (5 bases). V gave up 3 bases and J gave up 2 bases, with 20 bases separating them. The CDR3 loop spans 17 amino acids. The germline gives CDR1 SEHNR, CDR2 FQNEAQ (reference sequence). CDR3 region: CASSFGESGSRTYEQYF. CDR3 DNA sequence: TGTGCCAGCAGCTTTGGGGAAAGCGGCAGTCGGACCTACGAGCAGTACTTC. The complete variable domain, with remaining parts taken from reference TRBV7-9 and TRBJ2-7, reads DTGVSQNPRHKITKRGQNVTFRCDPISEHNRLYWYRQTLGQGPEFLTYFQNEAQLEKSRLLSDRFSAERPKGSFSTLEIQRTEQGDSAMYLCASSFGESGSRTYEQYFGPGTRLTVT.

This clone has a handful of counts. The genes are TRBV10-3 and TRBJ2-5; possible D gene TRBD1, 9 bases. The CDR3 runs 16 residues. With 3 bases removed from V and 4 bases from J, the gap between germline ends came to 18 bases. Germline V gives CDR1 ENHRY, CDR2 SYGVKD. The CDR3 bases are TGTGCCATCAGTGATGGTAGCGGGACAGGGATAGAGACCCAGTACTTC. As protein: CAISDGSGTGIETQYF.